This T cell receptor (beta chain) was profiled in a study of blood T cells in healthy people across ages. The study's findings and limits: Older individuals had lower TCR beta diversity per million T cells (the decline was roughly linear).

The table lists this clonotype with a few counts. Antigen: not known. Using a J-beta primer mix together with a sample-barcoded 5' primer, a second PCR was run for roughly 7 to 11 cycles. All samples yielded 3 million or more CDR3-containing paired-end reads. One entry per CDR3 protein results from TCRdb running MiXCR on the 5' RACE reads. Of 1 million to 1.2 million distinct CDR3 sequences in the sample, under 40% were seen once. This CDR3 is 17 amino acids long. This TCR was sampled from a young man in good health. V gene TRBV21-1 combines with J gene TRBJ2-3; the table's D call TRBD1 went unverified against the DNA. TRBV21-1 is a documented pseudogene. The sample consisted of blood. The CDR3 reads CASSKVRRLVPTDTQYF. In DNA, the CDR3 is TGTGCCAGCAGCAAAGTAAGGCGCTTGGTCCCTACAGATACGCAGTATTTT.